This TCR beta chain was captured in a study of CD8+CD57+ T cells in acquired aplastic anemia. In the study overall: DNA from sorted CD4+ and CD8+ cells averaged roughly 3.4 ug.

The use of genomic DNA as template underpinned the TCR beta VDJ and CDR3 profiling. TCRdb independently ran MiXCR on the reads; one entry per CDR3 protein. The table includes 250,000 to 350,000 distinct CDR3 sequences, roughly 50% detected once. General study points: Controls and patients did not differ significantly in CD8+ Simpson's diversity. About 30 shared CD8+ CDR3s appeared highly expressed within patients' immunodominant clones.

Of note for this clonotype: Antigen specificity is unknown.

Sequenced: sorted CD4+, CD8+, or CD8+CD57+ T cells (not recorded which) from PBMCs. This sequence was found in a human donor with severe aplastic anemia or a healthy control (not recorded which).

The CDR3 nucleotides read TGTGCCAGCAGGACCGGGACAGGGGCAATCACCTTC. Translating gives CASRTGTGAITF. The chain joins TRBV2 to TRBJ1-2; 10 bases map to TRBD1. The V gene end was trimmed by 6 bases and the J gene end by 13 bases; junction bases not matched to a gene: 8. Germline-derived CDR1 and CDR2 are SNHLY and FYNNEI. The CDR3 contains 12 residues.